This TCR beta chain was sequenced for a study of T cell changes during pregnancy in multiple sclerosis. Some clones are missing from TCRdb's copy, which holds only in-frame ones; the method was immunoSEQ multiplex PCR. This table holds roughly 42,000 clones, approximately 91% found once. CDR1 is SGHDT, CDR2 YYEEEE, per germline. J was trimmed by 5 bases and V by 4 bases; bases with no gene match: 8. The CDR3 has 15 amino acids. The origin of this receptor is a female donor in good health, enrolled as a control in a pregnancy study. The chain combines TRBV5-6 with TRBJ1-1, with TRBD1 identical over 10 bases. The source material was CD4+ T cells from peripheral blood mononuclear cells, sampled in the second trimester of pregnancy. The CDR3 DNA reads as TGTGCCAGCAGCGCTTCGACAGGGGGCGGAACTGAAGCTTTCTTT. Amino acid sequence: CASSASTGGGTEAFF.